The clone carrying this T cell receptor beta chain was observed many times. What it recognizes is unknown. Researchers took RNA transcripts and amplified the TCR beta CDR3 regions from them. First-round RT-PCR targeting the TCR CDR3 was performed with the HTBI primer set. Each CDR3 protein gets one entry after TCRdb re-called the multiplex PCR reads with MiXCR. The table lists fewer than 550,000 distinct CDR3 sequences, around 16% of them singletons. Newly diagnosed hyperthyroidism, duration under 2 months, in patients aged 18 to 65. Patients having uncontrolled infection, another autoimmune disease, pregnancy or lactation were not included. The sample is drawn from a study of T cells in Graves' hyperthyroidism and ophthalmopathy. Study results and limitations: Ophthalmopathy onset followed model prediction by a median about 6.5 months. Within blood appeared most thyroid clonotypes that had expanded above 0.001.

This TCR was sampled from a young woman with Graves' hyperthyroidism. Sequencing was done on a sample of blood.

Written as DNA, the CDR3 is TGTGCCAGCAGTTTGAGGAGGGGGAGTCAAGGGGATGAGCAGTTCTTC. It specifies CASSLRRGSQGDEQFF. The chain is built from TRBV12-3 or TRBV12-4 and TRBJ2-1; perhaps D is TRBD1 or TRBD2 (6 bases each). The CDR3 extends over 16 amino acids. V was clipped by 3 bases and J by 8 bases, with 20 bases between them.